Following are 15 T cell receptor beta chains from one sample sequenced in a study of blood T cell repertoires in COVID-19. Here immunoSEQ multiplex PCR was the method, and the copy in TCRdb shows in-frame clones only, minus some. The profile shows over 150,000 clones, about 88% of them singletons. The sequencing sample was made of PBMCs or T cells enriched from blood (not recorded which). Every receptor here comes from a woman between 50 and 59 years old who had recovered from COVID-19.

This clone was found once. The chain uses TRBV19 and TRBJ2-5, with D perhaps TRBD1 (7 bases). The V end was cut by 4 bases, the J end by 1 base, with 10 bases between. CDR1 and CDR2 from the germline V gene are LNHDA and SQIVND (reference sequence). The CDR3 contains 14 residues. Written as DNA, the CDR3 is TGTGCCAGTAGTAACAGGGGAGGCCAAGAGACCCAGTACTTC. It translates to CASSNRGGQETQYF.

This chain links TRBV11-1 with TRBJ2-3, with 8 bases identical to TRBD2. The ends lost 6 bases at V and 4 bases at J; junction bases unmatched: 6. The CDR3 spans 14 residues. The germline V gene has CDR1 SGHAT and CDR2 FQDESV (reference sequence). In nucleotides, the CDR3 is TGTGCCAGCAGTAAGACTAGCGCGGCAGATACGCAGTATTTT. As protein: CASSKTSAADTQYF.

The V call is TRBV6-5, the J call TRBJ1-2, with D possibly TRBD1 on 6 matching bases. CDR3 length equals 13 residues. Germline assignment: CDR1 MNHEY and CDR2 SVGAGI. Trimming shortened V by 2 bases and J by 8 bases, and 12 bases separated the two germline ends. In DNA form, the CDR3 reads TGTGCCAGCAGTTACGCAGAGGGGGACGGCTACACCTTC. Translation gives CASSYAEGDGYTF.

The chain recombines TRBV18 with TRBJ1-1; TRBD1 matches at 7 bases. In germline, CDR1 is KGHSH, CDR2 LQKENI. The CDR3 length is 15 residues. After removal of 3 bases from V and 7 bases from J, the junction contained 11 bases not matched to a gene. DNA for the CDR3: TGTGCCAGCTCACCTATCAGGGGGGACCTTATTGAAGCTTTCTTT. This sequence encodes CASSPIRGDLIEAFF.

The chain recombines TRBV7-9 with TRBJ2-7; 8 positions match TRBD2. The CDR3 totals 15 residues. The trim removed 4 bases at V and 3 bases at J, leaving 8 bases unmatched. Germline V gives CDR1 SEHNR, CDR2 FQNEAQ (reference sequence). The DNA of the CDR3 is TGTGCCAGCAGCTCCGCAGGCGGGGGGAACTACGAGCAGTACTTC. It encodes CASSSAGGGNYEQYF.

This clone has just a few counts. The chain links TRBV4-1 to TRBJ2-2; 9 bases map to TRBD2. The junction had 2 bases not matched to a gene; V was cut back by 2 bases and J by 4 bases. Germline loops: CDR1 MGHRA, CDR2 YSYEKL. The CDR3 length is 15 residues. The CDR3 region has the DNA TGCGCCAGCAGCCAACCGACTAGCGGCACCGGGGAGCTGTTTTTT. Amino acid sequence: CASSQPTSGTGELFF.

The V gene is TRBV5-4, the J gene TRBJ2-4; 7 bases fit TRBD2. J lost 7 bases, V lost 0 bases, and 7 bases had no gene match. Germline V gene lookup returns CDR1 SGHNT and CDR2 YYREEE (reference sequence). The CDR3 is 15 residues long. The CDR3 region has the DNA TGTGCCAGCAGCTTGGCGGGACTAAGGGGTAACATTCAGTACTTC. Amino acid sequence: CASSLAGLRGNIQYF.

This chain uses TRBV5-1 with TRBJ2-2; 7 bases line up with TRBD2. This CDR3 has 15 residues. The germline V gene has CDR1 SGHRS and CDR2 YFSETQ. V was clipped by 4 bases and J by 2 bases; unmatched bases: 5. In nucleotides, the CDR3 is TGCGCCAGCAGCGGCGCTAGCGGCAACACCGGGGAGCTGTTTTTT. Protein product: CASSGASGNTGELFF. Complete variable domain (other parts from reference TRBV5-1 and TRBJ2-2): KAGVTQTPRYLIKTRGQQVTLSCSPISGHRSVSWYQQTPGQGLQFLFEYFSETQRNKGNFPGRFSGRQFSNSRSEMNVSTLELGDSALYLCASSGASGNTGELFFGEGSRLTVL.

This chain uses TRBV9 with TRBJ1-4; D uncertain. Trimming stripped 0 bases from V and 8 bases from J, with 8 bases between. CDR1 and CDR2 (germline): SGDLS, YYNGEE. The CDR3 has 13 amino acids. DNA for the CDR3: TGTGCCAGCAGCGTAGATGGAGGAGAAAAACTGTTTTTT. Amino acid sequence: CASSVDGGEKLFF.

Only one count was recorded for this clone. The gene calls are TRBV20-1 and TRBJ1-3, with TRBD1 matching over 9 bases. Per germline, CDR1 DFQATT and CDR2 SNEGSKA (reference sequence). The CDR3 length is 16 residues. V shed 3 bases and J 4 bases; nucleotides not matched to a gene: 10. The CDR3 DNA is TGCAGTGCTAGTCGCAACACAGGGGGCAGGGGAAACACCATATATTTT. Translation gives CSASRNTGGRGNTIYF.

This sequence joins TRBV10-3 and TRBJ2-1, with D possibly being TRBD2 (5 bases). Germline CDR1 ENHRY, CDR2 SYGVKD. This CDR3 comprises 13 residues. Deletions cut 10 bases from V and 7 bases from J, with 17 bases between. CDR3 nucleotide sequence: TGTGCCACCGGGAATCCTAGCCCAAATGAGCAGTTCTTC. Its translation is CATGNPSPNEQFF.

The rearrangement uses TRBV7-9 and TRBJ2-1; the match to TRBD2 covers 10 bases. V lost 1 base, J lost 1 base, and 10 bases stayed unmatched. CDR3 length: 19 residues. Germline CDR1 is SEHNR and CDR2 is FQNEAQ (reference sequence). This CDR3 reads CASSLGSGRARSSYNEQFF. The CDR3, as DNA: TGTGCCAGCAGCTTAGGAAGCGGGAGGGCTCGATCATCCTACAATGAGCAGTTCTTC.

This clone was picked up a small number of times. The rearrangement uses TRBV14 and TRBJ1-6, with unresolved D. Germline V gene lookup returns CDR1 SGHDN and CDR2 FVKESK. CDR3 size: 13 residues. Trimming removed 4 bases from V and 7 bases from J, with 8 bases in between. The DNA of the CDR3 is TGTGCCAGCAGCCCTTTTTCCAATTCACCCCTCCACTTT. This sequence encodes CASSPFSNSPLHF.

The rearrangement links TRBV5-4 to TRBJ1-2; D remains ambiguous. There are 14 residues in the CDR3. With 0 bases removed from V and 2 bases from J, the gap between germline ends came to 8 bases. Germline CDR1 SGHNT, CDR2 YYREEE (reference sequence). The CDR3 DNA reads TGTGCCAGCAGCTTGGGACAAGAAAACTATGGCTACACCTTC. Translation gives CASSLGQENYGYTF.

The genes are TRBV5-5 and TRBJ2-4; D gene uncertain. The CDR3 totals 14 residues. Between the trimmed V and J ends, which lost 2 bases and 0 bases, there was a span of 6 bases. The germline CDR1 and CDR2 sequences are SGHKS and YYEKEE (reference sequence). The DNA for the CDR3 is TGTGCCAGCAGCTTTGATAGAGCCAAAAACATTCAGTACTTC. Encoded protein: CASSFDRAKNIQYF.